This T cell receptor (beta chain) was obtained from a study of human T cells and chemical hapten exposure. Study overall: DPC 0.01% went on the upper back by patch test, with reading at 6 days.

Trimming shortened V by 3 bases and J by 5 bases, and 13 bases separated the two germline ends. This CDR3 is 14 amino acids long. Time point noted: patch test 1, 2 weeks after DPC sensitization. Treatment in this sample: therapeutic diphenylcyclopropenone sensitization with weekly scalp DPC. TCRdb passed the RACE reads through MiXCR, listing each CDR3 protein once. The sample yields about 120,000 distinct CDR3 sequences, around an eighth seen once. Only a few counts were recorded for this clonotype. V gene TRBV12-3 or TRBV12-4 combines with J gene TRBJ1-1; the D gene is possibly TRBD1 (6 bases). The sample in question was whole blood, obtained in connection with sensitization to the hapten diphenylcyclopropenone (DPC). This sequence was found in a woman in her 50s with alopecia areata. Some clones in this sample may be carry-over from other donors' samples. The CDR3: CASSFQGLMTEAFF. The CDR3 DNA reads TGTGCCAGCAGTTTCCAGGGGTTAATGACTGAAGCTTTCTTT.